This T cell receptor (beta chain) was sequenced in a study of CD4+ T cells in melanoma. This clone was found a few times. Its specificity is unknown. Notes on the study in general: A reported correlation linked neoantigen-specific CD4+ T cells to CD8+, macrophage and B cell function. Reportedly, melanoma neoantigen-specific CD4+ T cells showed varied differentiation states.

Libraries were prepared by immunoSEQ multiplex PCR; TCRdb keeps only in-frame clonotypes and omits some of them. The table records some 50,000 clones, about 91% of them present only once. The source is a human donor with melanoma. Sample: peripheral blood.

The CDR3 DNA is TGTGCCAGCAGCCCTTCCTACAGGGCTGGCTACGAGCAGTACTTC. This encodes CASSPSYRAGYEQYF. This chain joins TRBV9 and TRBJ2-7; possibly TRBD1 for D (6 bases). V gave up 4 bases and J gave up 3 bases, with 17 bases separating them. This CDR3 spans 15 amino acids. Looked up from germline, CDR1 is SGDLS and CDR2 is YYNGEE.